This is a list of T cell receptor beta chains from one sample in a study of shared T cell receptors in the human thymus. The protocol was immunoSEQ multiplex PCR, while the TCRdb copy is restricted to in-frame clones and leaves out a portion. Seen here are hundreds of thousands of clones, approximately 80% observed once, and the top ten hold roughly 0.013%. The same data also went into a second study, on human thymus T cells.

The source material was thymocytes. These receptors were taken from a boy under three years old with a congenital heart defect. The CDR3 runs from the conserved cysteine through the conserved F or W. The D gene is left open where the match is weak. The size field is filled for only some rows; it gives once, few, many or a size class.

clone size: .
D gene: .
CDR3 length: 16
V gene: TRBV28
J gene: TRBJ1-2
CDR3 DNA: TGTGCCAGCAGTTTGGGACCCCAGGGGCCTAACTATGGCTACACCTTC
CDR3 protein: CASSLGPQGPNYGYTF

clone size: .
D gene: TRBD1
CDR3 length: 16
V gene: TRBV7-2
J gene: TRBJ2-7
CDR3 DNA: TGTGCCAGCAGCTTCTACGCCCGGGGCAGGGGGTACGAGCAGTACTTC
CDR3 protein: CASSFYARGRGYEQYF

clone size: .
D gene: .
CDR3 length: 13
V gene: TRBV5-1
J gene: TRBJ2-5
CDR3 DNA: TGCGCCAGCAGCTTGGGGACAGCAGAGACCCAGTACTTC
CDR3 protein: CASSLGTAETQYF

clone size: once
D gene: .
CDR3 length: 14
V gene: TRBV6-6
J gene: TRBJ2-7
CDR3 DNA: TGTGCCAGCAGTTACTCAGTAGTAATATACGAGCAGTACTTC
CDR3 protein: CASSYSVVIYEQYF

clone size: .
D gene: TRBD2
CDR3 length: 15
V gene: TRBV5-4
J gene: TRBJ2-7
CDR3 DNA: TGTGCCAGCAGCTTAAGGCTAGCGGGGAGCTACGAGCAGTACTTC
CDR3 protein: CASSLRLAGSYEQYF

clone size: once
D gene: .
CDR3 length: 19
V gene: TRBV30
J gene: TRBJ2-5
CDR3 DNA: TGTGCCTGGAGTGTACGCCGCTCCAGTCGACCGGAGGGCCGAGAGACCCAGTACTTC
CDR3 protein: CAWSVRRSSRPEGRETQYF

clone size: few
D gene: .
CDR3 length: 11
V gene: TRBV2
J gene: TRBJ1-2
CDR3 DNA: TGTGCCAGCGGTCACAGCGGTGGCTACACCTTC
CDR3 protein: CASGHSGGYTF

clone size: .
D gene: TRBD1
CDR3 length: 20
V gene: TRBV28
J gene: TRBJ2-5
CDR3 DNA: TGTGCCAGCAGTCCCCAGGGTACGTCGACGGGACAGGGGGCGCGGGAGACCCAGTACTTC
CDR3 protein: CASSPQGTSTGQGARETQYF

clone size: once
D gene: .
CDR3 length: 14
V gene: TRBV6-6
J gene: TRBJ2-7
CDR3 DNA: TGTGCCAGCCGAGAGACGGGACACCCCTACGAGCAGTACTTC
CDR3 protein: CASRETGHPYEQYF

clone size: .
D gene: TRBD1
CDR3 length: 16
V gene: TRBV5-1
J gene: TRBJ1-1
CDR3 DNA: TGCGCCAGCAGCTGCGACCCGGACAGGGAGAACACTGAAGCTTTCTTT
CDR3 protein: CASSCDPDRENTEAFF

clone size: .
D gene: TRBD1
CDR3 length: 16
V gene: TRBV6-5
J gene: TRBJ2-7
CDR3 DNA: TGTGCCAGCAGTTCCGCGGGGACAGGTGGGTCATACGAGCAGTACTTC
CDR3 protein: CASSSAGTGGSYEQYF

clone size: .
D gene: TRBD2
CDR3 length: 15
V gene: TRBV5-1
J gene: TRBJ2-1
CDR3 DNA: TGCGCCAGCAGCTGGACTAGCGGGGGCTGGTATGAGCAGTTCTTC
CDR3 protein: CASSWTSGGWYEQFF

clone size: .
D gene: TRBD1
CDR3 length: 15
V gene: TRBV10-3
J gene: TRBJ2-7
CDR3 DNA: TGTGCCATCAGTGGACCGAGCAGGGGGTCCTACGAGCAGTACTTC
CDR3 protein: CAISGPSRGSYEQYF

clone size: .
D gene: .
CDR3 length: 16
V gene: TRBV5-6
J gene: TRBJ2-5
CDR3 DNA: TGTGCCAGCAGCGCCGGACGGGGATCCCCTCAAGAGACCCAGTACTTC
CDR3 protein: CASSAGRGSPQETQYF

clone size: .
D gene: TRBD1
CDR3 length: 15
V gene: TRBV27
J gene: TRBJ2-7
CDR3 DNA: TGTGCCAGCAGTCCGGCGGCAGGGGGCAAGTACGAGCAGTACTTC
CDR3 protein: CASSPAAGGKYEQYF

clone size: .
D gene: TRBD2
CDR3 length: 17
V gene: TRBV4-3
J gene: TRBJ2-3
CDR3 DNA: TGCGCCAGCAGACGAGAAACTAGCGGGAGAAGCACAGATACGCAGTATTTT
CDR3 protein: CASRRETSGRSTDTQYF

clone size: .
D gene: TRBD2
CDR3 length: 17
V gene: TRBV29-1
J gene: TRBJ2-3
CDR3 DNA: TGCACCGTAGGGACCGGGAGGCTAGCGGGGTACACAGATACGCAGTATTTT
CDR3 protein: CTVGTGRLAGYTDTQYF

clone size: .
D gene: TRBD1
CDR3 length: 17
V gene: TRBV15
J gene: TRBJ1-5
CDR3 DNA: TGTGCCACCAGCACCACAGGGGGAGGTTCTGGCAATCAGCCCCAGCATTTT
CDR3 protein: CATSTTGGGSGNQPQHF

clone size: .
D gene: TRBD1
CDR3 length: 14
V gene: TRBV30
J gene: TRBJ1-3
CDR3 DNA: TGTGCCTGGAGTTGGGGGACAGGTGGAAACACCATATATTTT
CDR3 protein: CAWSWGTGGNTIYF

clone size: .
D gene: .
CDR3 length: 16
V gene: TRBV2
J gene: TRBJ2-7
CDR3 DNA: TGTGCCAGCAGAACAGAAAAGGGACATATCCTTTACGAGCAGTACTTC
CDR3 protein: CASRTEKGHILYEQYF

clone size: .
D gene: .
CDR3 length: 15
V gene: TRBV10-3
J gene: TRBJ2-7
CDR3 DNA: TGTGCCATCAGTGAGACGCCGGGGGGCGCTTCTCTTCAGTACTTC
CDR3 protein: CAISETPGGASLQYF

clone size: .
D gene: TRBD1
CDR3 length: 13
V gene: TRBV12-5
J gene: TRBJ2-7
CDR3 DNA: TGTGCTAGTGGTCGGGACAGGGTAGGCGAGCAGTACTTC
CDR3 protein: CASGRDRVGEQYF

clone size: few
D gene: .
CDR3 length: 16
V gene: TRBV28
J gene: TRBJ2-7
CDR3 DNA: TGTGCCAGCAGTCCCCCCACACAGTTTAAAAACTACGAGCAGTACTTC
CDR3 protein: CASSPPTQFKNYEQYF

clone size: few
D gene: .
CDR3 length: 20
V gene: TRBV9
J gene: TRBJ2-3
CDR3 DNA: TGTGCCAGCAACCGAATCGACAGACGCCCCCCCCTCTGGAGCACAGATACGCAGTATTTT
CDR3 protein: CASNRIDRRPPLWSTDTQYF

clone size: .
D gene: .
CDR3 length: 12
V gene: TRBV7-9
J gene: TRBJ1-5
CDR3 DNA: TGTGCCAGCAGCTTAAGAGATCAGCCCCAGCATTTT
CDR3 protein: CASSLRDQPQHF

clone size: .
D gene: TRBD2
CDR3 length: 15
V gene: TRBV10-2
J gene: TRBJ2-1
CDR3 DNA: TGCGCCAGCAGTGAGTCAGCGGGATCGCGCAATGAGCAGTTCTTC
CDR3 protein: CASSESAGSRNEQFF